This T cell receptor (beta chain) originates from a study of T cells after yellow fever vaccination. This CDR3 has 16 amino acids. Each CDR3 protein gets one entry after TCRdb re-called the 5' RACE reads with MiXCR. The table shows about 170,000 distinct CDR3 sequences, with approximately 6.2% occurring only once. This sequence was found in a man aged 18 to 30 who received the YFV17D yellow fever vaccine. Sequenced material: CD4+ T cells sorted from PBMCs, taken on the day of the first yellow fever vaccination. The chain is built from TRBV12-2 and TRBJ1-4. TRBV12-2 is reported as a pseudogene. The CDR3 loop reads CASRFLPKGSNEKLFF. The CDR3 DNA follows: TGTGCAAGTCGCTTCCTCCCTAAGGGAAGTAATGAAAAACTGTTTTTT.